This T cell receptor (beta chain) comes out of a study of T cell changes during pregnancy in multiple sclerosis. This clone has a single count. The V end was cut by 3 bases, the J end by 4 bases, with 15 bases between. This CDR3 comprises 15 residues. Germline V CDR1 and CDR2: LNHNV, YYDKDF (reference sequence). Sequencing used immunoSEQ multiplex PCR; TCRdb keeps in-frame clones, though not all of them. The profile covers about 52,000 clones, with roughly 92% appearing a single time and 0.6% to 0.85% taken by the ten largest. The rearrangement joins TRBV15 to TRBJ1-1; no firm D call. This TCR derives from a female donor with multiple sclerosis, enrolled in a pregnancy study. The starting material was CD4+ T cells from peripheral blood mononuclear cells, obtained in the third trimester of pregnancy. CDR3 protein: CATSRGGLEATEAFF. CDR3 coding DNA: TGTGCCACCAGCAGGGGCGGACTGGAGGCCACTGAAGCTTTCTTT.